There are a few counts of the clone carrying this T cell receptor (beta chain). The antigen is unknown. Germline V gives CDR1 KGHDR, CDR2 SFDVKD. This CDR3 spans 15 amino acids. With V trimmed by 2 bases and J by 5 bases, 6 bases remained unmatched. The authors deemed Graves' hyperthyroidism stable absent ophthalmopathy progression within 18 months. Orbital computed tomography, thyroid ultrasound, serum thyroxine and TRAb, and clinical symptoms together informed the diagnoses. This entry comes from a study of T cells in Graves' hyperthyroidism and ophthalmopathy. Overall study results and limits: A 13 V-J model separated ophthalmopathy from stable hyperthyroidism.

Researchers amplified the TCR beta CDR3 regions from RNA transcripts. TCR CDR3 regions were first amplified by RT-PCR with HTBI primers. In TCRdb, the multiplex PCR reads were re-called with MiXCR into one record per CDR3 protein. The table includes 500,000 to 600,000 distinct CDR3 sequences, around 45% detected once. Source material: peripheral blood or thyroid tissue (not recorded which). The rearrangement uses TRBV24-1 and TRBJ2-3; 7 bases are a match to TRBD1. This sequence originates from a woman between 18 and 29 years old with Graves' hyperthyroidism. The DNA of the CDR3 is TGTGCCACCAGTGATTGGAGACAGGGCGGAGATACGCAGTATTTT. Its protein product is CATSDWRQGGDTQYF.